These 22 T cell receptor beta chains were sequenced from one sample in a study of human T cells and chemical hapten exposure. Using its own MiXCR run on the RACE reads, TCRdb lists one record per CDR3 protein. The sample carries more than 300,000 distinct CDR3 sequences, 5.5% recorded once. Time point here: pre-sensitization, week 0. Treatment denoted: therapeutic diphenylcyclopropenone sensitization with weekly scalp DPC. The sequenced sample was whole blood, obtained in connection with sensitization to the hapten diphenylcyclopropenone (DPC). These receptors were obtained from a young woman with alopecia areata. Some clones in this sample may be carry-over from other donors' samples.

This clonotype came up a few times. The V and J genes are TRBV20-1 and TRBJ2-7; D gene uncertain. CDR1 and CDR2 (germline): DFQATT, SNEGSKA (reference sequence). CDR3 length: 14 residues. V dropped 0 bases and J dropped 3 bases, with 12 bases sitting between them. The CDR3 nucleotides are TGCAGTGCTAGAGAACCAGGTACCGACTACGAGCAGTACTTC. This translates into CSAREPGTDYEQYF.

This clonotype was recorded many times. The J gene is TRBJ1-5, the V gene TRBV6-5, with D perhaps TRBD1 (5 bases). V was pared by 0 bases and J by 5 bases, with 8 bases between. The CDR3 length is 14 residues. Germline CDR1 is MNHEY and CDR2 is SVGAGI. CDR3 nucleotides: TGTGCCAGCAGTTACTCATCCAGGGATCAGCCCCAGCATTTT. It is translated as CASSYSSRDQPQHF.

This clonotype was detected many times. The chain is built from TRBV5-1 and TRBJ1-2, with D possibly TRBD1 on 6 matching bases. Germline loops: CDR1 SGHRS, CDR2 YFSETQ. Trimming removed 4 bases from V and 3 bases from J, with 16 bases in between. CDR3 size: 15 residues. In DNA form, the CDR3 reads TGCGCCAGCAGCCCTAAACTGGACAGAGACTATGGCTACACCTTC. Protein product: CASSPKLDRDYGYTF.

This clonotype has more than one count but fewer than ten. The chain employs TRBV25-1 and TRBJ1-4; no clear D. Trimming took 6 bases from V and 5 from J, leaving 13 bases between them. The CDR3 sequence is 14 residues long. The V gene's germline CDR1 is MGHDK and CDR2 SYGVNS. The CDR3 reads CASSLALGNEKLFF. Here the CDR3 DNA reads TGTGCCAGCAGCCTGGCCCTTGGGAATGAAAAACTGTTTTTT.

This CDR3 is CASSSNRGELFTDTQYF. In DNA form, the CDR3 reads TGTGCCAGCAGCTCTAACAGGGGCGAACTCTTCACAGATACGCAGTATTTT. The V gene is TRBV11-2, the J gene TRBJ2-3, with TRBD1 matching 7 bases. This CDR3 is 17 amino acids long. V shed 4 bases and J 2 bases; nucleotides not matched to a gene: 12. Germline V gene lookup returns CDR1 SGHAT and CDR2 FQNNGV. Full variable domain (missing parts from reference TRBV11-2 and TRBJ2-3): EAGVAQSPRYKIIEKRQSVAFWCNPISGHATLYWYQQILGQGPKLLIQFQNNGVVDDSQLPKDRFSAERLKGVDSTLKIQPAKLEDSAVYLCASSSNRGELFTDTQYFGPGTRLTVL.

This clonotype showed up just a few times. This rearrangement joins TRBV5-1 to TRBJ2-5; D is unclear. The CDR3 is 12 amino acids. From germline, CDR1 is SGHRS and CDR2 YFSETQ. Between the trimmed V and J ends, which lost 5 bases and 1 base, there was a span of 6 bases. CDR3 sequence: CASSYSQETQYF. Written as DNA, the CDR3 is TGCGCCAGCAGTTACTCCCAAGAGACCCAGTACTTC. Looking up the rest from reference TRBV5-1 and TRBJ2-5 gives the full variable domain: KAGVTQTPRYLIKTRGQQVTLSCSPISGHRSVSWYQQTPGQGLQFLFEYFSETQRNKGNFPGRFSGRQFSNSRSEMNVSTLELGDSALYLCASSYSQETQYFGPGTRLLVL.

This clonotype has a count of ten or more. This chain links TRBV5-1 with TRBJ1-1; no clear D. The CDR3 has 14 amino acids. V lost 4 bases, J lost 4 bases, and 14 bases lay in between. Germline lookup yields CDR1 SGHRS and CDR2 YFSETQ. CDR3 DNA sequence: TGCGCCAGCAGCCTCCGATTCCCGGCCACTGAAGCTTTCTTT. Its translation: CASSLRFPATEAFF.

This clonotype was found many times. The CDR3 sequence is CASSLGARGTEAFF. The CDR3 DNA reads as TGTGCCAGCAGTTTAGGAGCGAGGGGCACTGAAGCTTTCTTT. J is TRBJ1-1 and V is TRBV28, with TRBD1 as a possible D gene (5 bases). Between the trimmed V and J ends, which lost 2 bases and 4 bases, there was a span of 11 bases. Per the germline V gene, CDR1 is MDHEN and CDR2 is SYDVKM. This CDR3 is built from 14 residues.

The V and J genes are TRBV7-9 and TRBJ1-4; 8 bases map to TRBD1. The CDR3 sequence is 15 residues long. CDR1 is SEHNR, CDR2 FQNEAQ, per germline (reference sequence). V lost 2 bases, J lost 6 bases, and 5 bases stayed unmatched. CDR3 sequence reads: CASSLKDREYEKLFF. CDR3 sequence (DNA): TGTGCCAGCAGCTTAAAGGACAGGGAATATGAAAAACTGTTTTTT.

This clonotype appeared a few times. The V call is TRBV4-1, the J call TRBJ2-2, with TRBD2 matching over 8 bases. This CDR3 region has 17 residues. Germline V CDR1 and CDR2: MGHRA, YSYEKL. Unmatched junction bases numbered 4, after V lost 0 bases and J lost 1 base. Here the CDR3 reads CASSQDSLAGNTGELFF. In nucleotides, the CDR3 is TGCGCCAGCAGCCAAGATTCCCTAGCGGGGAACACCGGGGAGCTGTTTTTT.

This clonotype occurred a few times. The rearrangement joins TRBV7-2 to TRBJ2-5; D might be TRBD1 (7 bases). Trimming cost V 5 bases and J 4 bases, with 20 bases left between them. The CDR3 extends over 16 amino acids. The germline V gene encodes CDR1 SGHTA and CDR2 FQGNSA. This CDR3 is CASSRGGTVRRETQYF. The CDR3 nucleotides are TGTGCCAGCAGCAGGGGCGGGACAGTCCGGAGAGAGACCCAGTACTTC.

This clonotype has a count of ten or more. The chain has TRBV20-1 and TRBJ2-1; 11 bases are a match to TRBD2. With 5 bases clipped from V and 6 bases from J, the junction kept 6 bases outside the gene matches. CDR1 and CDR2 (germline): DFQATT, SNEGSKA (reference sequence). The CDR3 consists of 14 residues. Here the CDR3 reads CSAFSGGDFNEQFF. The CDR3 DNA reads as TGCAGTGCTTTTAGCGGGGGGGACTTCAATGAGCAGTTCTTC.

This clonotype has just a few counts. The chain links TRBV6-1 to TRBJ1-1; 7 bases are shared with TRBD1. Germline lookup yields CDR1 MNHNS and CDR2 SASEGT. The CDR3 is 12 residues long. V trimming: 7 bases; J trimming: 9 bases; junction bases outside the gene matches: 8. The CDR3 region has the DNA TGTGCCAGCACTTCCGCAGGGGGGCAAGCTTTCTTT. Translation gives CASTSAGGQAFF.

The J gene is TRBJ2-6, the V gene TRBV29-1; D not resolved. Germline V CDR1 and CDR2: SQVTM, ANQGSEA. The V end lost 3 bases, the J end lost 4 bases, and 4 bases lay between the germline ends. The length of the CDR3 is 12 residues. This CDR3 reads CSVDGGANVLTF. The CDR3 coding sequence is TGCAGCGTTGACGGGGGGGCCAACGTCCTGACTTTC. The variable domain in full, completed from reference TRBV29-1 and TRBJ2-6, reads SAVISQKPSRDICQRGTSLTIQCQVDSQVTMMFWYRQQPGQSLTLIATANQGSEATYESGFVIDKFPISRPNLTFSTLTVSNMSPEDSSIYLCSVDGGANVLTFGAGSRLTVL.

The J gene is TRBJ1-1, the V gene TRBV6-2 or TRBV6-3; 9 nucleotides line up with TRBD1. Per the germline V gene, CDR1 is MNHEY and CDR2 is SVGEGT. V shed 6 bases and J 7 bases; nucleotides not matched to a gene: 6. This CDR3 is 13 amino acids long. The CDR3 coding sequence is TGTGCCAGCAGCCGCGACAGGGGGAATGAAGCTTTCTTT. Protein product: CASSRDRGNEAFF.

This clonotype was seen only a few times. The CDR3 sequence is CASKERGLNEAFF. DNA for the CDR3: TGTGCCAGCAAAGAGCGGGGGCTCAATGAAGCTTTCTTT. The chain uses TRBV6-5 and TRBJ1-1, with D perhaps matching TRBD1 (6 bases). CDR3 length: 13 residues. V was pared by 7 bases and J by 7 bases, with 16 bases between. Germline V gene lookup returns CDR1 MNHEY and CDR2 SVGAGI.

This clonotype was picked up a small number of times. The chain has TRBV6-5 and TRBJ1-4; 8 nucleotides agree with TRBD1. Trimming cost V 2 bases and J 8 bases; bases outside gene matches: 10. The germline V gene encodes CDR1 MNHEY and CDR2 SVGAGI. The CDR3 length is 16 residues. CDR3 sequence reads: CASSYESGDRSEKLFF. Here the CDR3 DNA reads TGTGCCAGCAGTTACGAGTCGGGGGACAGGTCAGAAAAACTGTTTTTT.

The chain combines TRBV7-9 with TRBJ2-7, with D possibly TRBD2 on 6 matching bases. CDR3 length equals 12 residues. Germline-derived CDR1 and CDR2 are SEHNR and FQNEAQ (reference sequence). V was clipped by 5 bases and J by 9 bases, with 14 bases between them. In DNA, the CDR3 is TGTGCCAGCAGCGATAGCCGGGGAGGGCAGTACTTC. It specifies CASSDSRGGQYF.

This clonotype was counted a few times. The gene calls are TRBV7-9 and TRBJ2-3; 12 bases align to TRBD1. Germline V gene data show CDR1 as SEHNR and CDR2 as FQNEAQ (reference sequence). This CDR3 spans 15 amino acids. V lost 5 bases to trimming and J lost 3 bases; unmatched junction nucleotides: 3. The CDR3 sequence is CASSPGQGATDTQYF. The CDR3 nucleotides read TGTGCCAGCAGCCCGGGACAGGGGGCTACAGATACGCAGTATTTT. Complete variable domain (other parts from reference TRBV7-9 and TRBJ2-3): DTGVSQNPRHKITKRGQNVTFRCDPISEHNRLYWYRQTLGQGPEFLTYFQNEAQLEKSRLLSDRFSAERPKGSFSTLEIQRTEQGDSAMYLCASSPGQGATDTQYFGPGTRLTVL.

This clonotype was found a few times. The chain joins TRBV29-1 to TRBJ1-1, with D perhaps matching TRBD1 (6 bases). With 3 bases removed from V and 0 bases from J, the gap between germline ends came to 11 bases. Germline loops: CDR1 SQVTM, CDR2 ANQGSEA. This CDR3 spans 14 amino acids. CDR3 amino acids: CSVEGDMLNTEAFF. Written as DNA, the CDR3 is TGCAGCGTTGAGGGGGACATGCTGAACACTGAAGCTTTCTTT.

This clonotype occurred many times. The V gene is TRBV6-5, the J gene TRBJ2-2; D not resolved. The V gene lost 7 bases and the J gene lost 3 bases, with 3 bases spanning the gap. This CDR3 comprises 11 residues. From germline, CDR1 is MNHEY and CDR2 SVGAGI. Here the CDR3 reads CASKYTGELFF. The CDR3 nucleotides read TGTGCCAGCAAATACACCGGGGAGCTGTTTTTT.

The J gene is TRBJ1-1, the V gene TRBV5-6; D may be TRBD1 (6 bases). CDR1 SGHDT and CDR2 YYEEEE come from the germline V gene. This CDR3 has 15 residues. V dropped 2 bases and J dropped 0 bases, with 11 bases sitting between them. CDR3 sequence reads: CASSFAGVLNTEAFF. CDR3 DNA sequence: TGTGCCAGCAGCTTTGCAGGGGTACTGAACACTGAAGCTTTCTTT.